What follows is one T cell receptor beta chain and its context. Per the study methods: By means of reference gene primer amplification, nucleated cell counts were estimated. The method was immunoSEQ multiplex PCR; TCRdb's version includes in-frame clones alone and lacks a portion of them. Clone size and the V and J calls come from that table; the DNA yielded D and trimming. The repertoire holds tens of thousands of clones, with roughly 80% as singletons. The data stem from a study of blood T cell repertoires in COVID-19. Overall study context: Specimens from acute and convalescent COVID-19 originated in the United States, Italy and Spain.

V was clipped by 3 bases and J by 4 bases, with 9 bases between them. This CDR3 spans 13 amino acids. Germline CDR1 reads SGHTA; CDR2 reads FQGNSA. This clonotype was obtained from a woman aged 60-75 years with acute or convalescent COVID-19. V usage is TRBV7-2 and J usage is TRBJ1-1, with unresolved D. Material for sequencing was peripheral blood. Here the CDR3 DNA reads TGTGCCAGCAGCTTTAAGGAGCGCACTGAAGCTTTCTTT. Its protein is CASSFKERTEAFF.